The TCR beta chain under discussion was sequenced for a study of CD8 T cells in ankylosing spondylitis. Study results and limitations: Significantly higher representation of disease-linked clones was reported for matched ankylosing spondylitis synovial fluid.

The sample holds many counts of this clonotype. Its target is not known. After removal of 3 bases from V and 3 bases from J, the junction contained 5 bases not matched to a gene. CDR1 and CDR2 (germline): WNHNN, SYGVQD (reference sequence). CDR3 length equals 16 residues. Libraries for TCR beta were made by quantitative 5'-RACE with molecular barcodes. TCRdb re-derived calls from the 5' RACE reads in MiXCR, one entry per CDR3 protein. The sample has fewer than 200,000 distinct CDR3 sequences, 15% to 20% seen once. The sample was blood, either unsorted or a sorted T cell fraction (not recorded which). This receptor was taken from a male donor aged 5-30 years with ankylosing spondylitis or in good health (not recorded which). V gene TRBV10-1 combines with J gene TRBJ2-3; TRBD2 matches 11 bases. Here the CDR3 DNA reads TGCGCCAGCAGTGACCTCCGGACTAGCGGGACAGATACGCAGTATTTT. It encodes CASSDLRTSGTDTQYF.